The rows below give T cell receptor beta chains drawn from one sample of a study of CD8+ T cells in alopecia areata. TCRdb's copy holds only in-frame clones and misses some; the assay was immunoSEQ multiplex PCR. The repertoire has roughly 200,000 clones, roughly two fifths of them found once; the top ten carry about 0.48%. The material sequenced was CD4+ T cells sorted from blood, taken around week 31, from a patient treated with tofacitinib. The receptor set was obtained from a human donor with alopecia areata. The CDR3 runs from the conserved cysteine through the conserved F or W. A D gene is named only where the DNA matches it firmly. Clone sizes are given selectively: once, few, many, or a class where the clone is expanded.

V gene: TRBV6-6; clone size: .; J gene: TRBJ1-1; D gene: .; CDR3 protein: CASTGTPMNTEAFF; CDR3 DNA: TGTGCCAGCACCGGGACACCCATGAACACTGAAGCTTTCTTT
V gene: TRBV4-1; clone size: few; J gene: TRBJ2-1; D gene: TRBD2; CDR3 protein: CASSQDIAASGTNEQFF; CDR3 DNA: TGCGCCAGCAGCCAAGATATTGCGGCTAGCGGTACGAATGAGCAGTTCTTC
V gene: TRBV30; clone size: few; J gene: TRBJ2-4; D gene: .; CDR3 protein: CAWSKGGAAKNIQYF; CDR3 DNA: TGTGCCTGGAGTAAAGGGGGAGCGGCCAAAAACATTCAGTACTTC
V gene: TRBV6-5; clone size: few; J gene: TRBJ1-1; D gene: .; CDR3 protein: CASSYSWTGDSEAFF; CDR3 DNA: TGTGCCAGCAGTTACTCGTGGACGGGAGACTCTGAAGCTTTCTTT
V gene: TRBV5-6; clone size: .; J gene: TRBJ2-4; D gene: TRBD1; CDR3 protein: CASSLRGGRDIQYF; CDR3 DNA: TGTGCCAGCAGCTTGAGAGGGGGCAGAGACATTCAGTACTTC
V gene: TRBV5-4; clone size: .; J gene: TRBJ1-2; D gene: .; CDR3 protein: CASSKPDVAKAF; CDR3 DNA: TGTGCCAGCAGCAAGCCGGACGTGGCGAAAGCCTTC
V gene: TRBV6-1; clone size: .; J gene: TRBJ1-1; D gene: .; CDR3 protein: CAGRATLDTEAFF; CDR3 DNA: TGTGCCGGCCGGGCAACTCTAGACACTGAAGCTTTCTTT
V gene: TRBV2; clone size: few; J gene: TRBJ1-6; D gene: TRBD1; CDR3 protein: CATEQGYNSPLHF; CDR3 DNA: TGTGCCACCGAACAGGGGTACAATTCACCCCTCCACTTT
V gene: TRBV30; clone size: .; J gene: TRBJ2-4; D gene: .; CDR3 protein: CAWSVTQNIQYF; CDR3 DNA: TGTGCCTGGAGTGTGACTCAAAACATTCAGTACTTC
V gene: TRBV7-9; clone size: .; J gene: TRBJ1-2; D gene: TRBD1; CDR3 protein: CASSLGGDRAHGYTF; CDR3 DNA: TGTGCCAGCAGCTTGGGGGGCGACAGGGCACATGGCTACACCTTC
V gene: TRBV29-1; clone size: .; J gene: TRBJ1-1; D gene: .; CDR3 protein: CSVVAGVIAEAFF; CDR3 DNA: TGCAGCGTTGTTGCAGGGGTGATCGCTGAAGCTTTCTTT
V gene: TRBV19; clone size: .; J gene: TRBJ1-2; D gene: .; CDR3 protein: CASSISLQGSYGYTF; CDR3 DNA: TGTGCCAGTAGTATATCTTTGCAGGGGTCCTATGGCTACACCTTC
V gene: TRBV10-3; clone size: .; J gene: TRBJ1-2; D gene: TRBD1; CDR3 protein: CATLGGTGGYGYTF; CDR3 DNA: TGTGCCACCCTTGGGGGGACAGGGGGGTATGGCTACACCTTC
V gene: TRBV7-3; clone size: few; J gene: TRBJ2-1; D gene: .; CDR3 protein: CASSLSLTSYNEQFF; CDR3 DNA: TGTGCCAGCAGCTTATCCCTGACTAGTTACAATGAGCAGTTCTTC
V gene: TRBV29-1; clone size: .; J gene: TRBJ2-1; D gene: .; CDR3 protein: CSVGDVLGEQFF; CDR3 DNA: TGCAGCGTTGGGGACGTCTTGGGCGAGCAGTTCTTC
V gene: TRBV13; clone size: .; J gene: TRBJ2-1; D gene: TRBD1; CDR3 protein: CASSLDRGNEQFF; CDR3 DNA: TGTGCCAGCAGCTTGGACAGGGGCAATGAGCAGTTCTTC
V gene: TRBV25-1; clone size: many; J gene: TRBJ2-2; D gene: TRBD1; CDR3 protein: CASSDKNRGPLNTGELFF; CDR3 DNA: TGTGCCAGCAGTGATAAGAACAGGGGACCACTGAACACCGGGGAGCTGTTTTTT
V gene: TRBV6-5; clone size: .; J gene: TRBJ1-2; D gene: TRBD1; CDR3 protein: CASSQQGNYGYTF; CDR3 DNA: TGTGCCAGCAGTCAACAGGGGAACTATGGCTACACCTTC
V gene: TRBV29-1; clone size: .; J gene: TRBJ1-2; D gene: .; CDR3 protein: CSVAGVDYGYTF; CDR3 DNA: TGCAGCGTTGCAGGTGTCGACTATGGCTACACCTTC
V gene: TRBV30; clone size: few; J gene: TRBJ1-2; D gene: .; CDR3 protein: CAWRGDRGSYGYTF; CDR3 DNA: TGTGCCTGGAGGGGGGACCGGGGGTCCTATGGCTACACCTTC
V gene: TRBV4-2; clone size: .; J gene: TRBJ1-2; D gene: TRBD1; CDR3 protein: CASSQTRDRVEGYTF; CDR3 DNA: TGTGCCAGCAGCCAAACCCGGGACAGGGTTGAAGGCTACACCTTC
V gene: TRBV7-9; clone size: .; J gene: TRBJ2-3; D gene: .; CDR3 protein: CASSPTAERTDTQYF; CDR3 DNA: TGTGCCAGCAGCCCCACCGCTGAGAGAACAGATACGCAGTATTTT
V gene: TRBV5-4; clone size: .; J gene: TRBJ1-1; D gene: .; CDR3 protein: CASSLEQWDTEAFF; CDR3 DNA: TGTGCCAGCAGCTTGGAGCAGTGGGACACTGAAGCTTTCTTT
V gene: TRBV5-1; clone size: few; J gene: TRBJ2-3; D gene: .; CDR3 protein: CASSSLTGKTSTDTQYF; CDR3 DNA: TGCGCCAGCAGCTCCCTAACGGGCAAAACTAGCACAGATACGCAGTATTTT
V gene: TRBV29-1; clone size: .; J gene: TRBJ1-1; D gene: .; CDR3 protein: CSVKQMNTEAFF; CDR3 DNA: TGCAGCGTGAAACAGATGAACACTGAAGCTTTCTTT
V gene: TRBV7-9; clone size: .; J gene: TRBJ1-1; D gene: .; CDR3 protein: CASSLVREAFF; CDR3 DNA: TGTGCCAGCAGCTTAGTACGGGAGGCTTTCTTT
V gene: TRBV7-3; clone size: few; J gene: TRBJ1-1; D gene: .; CDR3 protein: CASSSAGTLNTEAFF; CDR3 DNA: TGTGCCAGCAGTTCCGCAGGGACCCTGAACACTGAAGCTTTCTTT
V gene: TRBV6-1; clone size: .; J gene: TRBJ1-5; D gene: .; CDR3 protein: CASVIGQGRNQPQHF; CDR3 DNA: TGTGCCAGCGTAATTGGGCAGGGTAGGAATCAGCCCCAGCATTTT
V gene: TRBV18; clone size: .; J gene: TRBJ1-1; D gene: .; CDR3 protein: CASSPSYTEAFF; CDR3 DNA: TGTGCCAGCTCACCCAGTTACACTGAAGCTTTCTTT
V gene: TRBV29-1; clone size: few; J gene: TRBJ1-2; D gene: .; CDR3 protein: CSGWDAASLSSYTF; CDR3 DNA: TGCAGCGGGTGGGACGCAGCTTCCTTGTCTTCCTACACCTTC
V gene: TRBV25-1; clone size: few; J gene: TRBJ1-4; D gene: TRBD1; CDR3 protein: CASSEFTTGGRNEKLFF; CDR3 DNA: TGTGCCAGCAGTGAATTCACCACAGGGGGACGAAATGAAAAACTGTTTTTT
V gene: TRBV11-2; clone size: few; J gene: TRBJ1-6; D gene: .; CDR3 protein: CASSLSPSRSSPLHF; CDR3 DNA: TGTGCCAGCAGCTTATCGCCCTCCCGGAGTTCACCCCTCCACTTT
V gene: TRBV30; clone size: .; J gene: TRBJ1-1; D gene: TRBD1; CDR3 protein: CAWDRVTEAFF; CDR3 DNA: TGTGCCTGGGACAGGGTCACTGAAGCTTTCTTT
V gene: TRBV10-3; clone size: few; J gene: TRBJ2-1; D gene: TRBD2; CDR3 protein: CAISEASGKNEQFF; CDR3 DNA: TGTGCCATCAGTGAGGCTAGCGGGAAGAATGAGCAGTTCTTC
V gene: TRBV19; clone size: .; J gene: TRBJ1-2; D gene: .; CDR3 protein: CASKTSNYGYTF; CDR3 DNA: TGTGCCAGTAAGACATCCAACTATGGCTACACCTTC
V gene: TRBV25-1; clone size: once; J gene: TRBJ1-1; D gene: TRBD1; CDR3 protein: CASSSPSSGTGWRAFF; CDR3 DNA: TGTGCCAGCAGTTCACCATCTTCCGGGACAGGGTGGAGGGCTTTCTTT
V gene: TRBV2; clone size: .; J gene: TRBJ1-2; D gene: .; CDR3 protein: CASRADHNYGYTF; CDR3 DNA: TGTGCCAGCAGGGCTGACCATAACTATGGCTACACCTTC
V gene: TRBV30; clone size: .; J gene: TRBJ1-2; D gene: .; CDR3 protein: CAWSSPGGPFYGYTF; CDR3 DNA: TGTGCCTGGAGTTCCCCGGGGGGACCCTTCTATGGCTACACCTTC
V gene: TRBV7-9; clone size: few; J gene: TRBJ2-1; D gene: .; CDR3 protein: CASSLFRLEQFF; CDR3 DNA: TGTGCCAGCAGCTTATTCCGGCTCGAGCAGTTCTTC
V gene: TRBV6-6; clone size: many; J gene: TRBJ2-1; D gene: .; CDR3 protein: CASTMDNEQFF; CDR3 DNA: TGTGCCAGCACCATGGACAATGAGCAGTTCTTC
V gene: TRBV6-5; clone size: .; J gene: TRBJ2-3; D gene: .; CDR3 protein: CASSYSMMAHVQYF; CDR3 DNA: TGTGCCAGCAGTTACTCGATGATGGCTCACGTGCAGTATTTT
V gene: TRBV6-6; clone size: .; J gene: TRBJ2-7; D gene: .; CDR3 protein: CASSYDSDYEQYF; CDR3 DNA: TGTGCCAGCAGTTACGACAGCGACTACGAGCAGTACTTC
V gene: TRBV29-1; clone size: .; J gene: TRBJ2-7; D gene: TRBD1; CDR3 protein: CSVRVGQGYEQYF; CDR3 DNA: TGCAGCGTCCGGGTGGGACAGGGCTACGAGCAGTACTTC
V gene: TRBV11-2; clone size: few; J gene: TRBJ1-6; D gene: TRBD1; CDR3 protein: CASSREGQGKSPLHF; CDR3 DNA: TGTGCCAGCAGCCGTGAGGGACAGGGGAAATCACCCCTCCACTTT
V gene: TRBV27; clone size: .; J gene: TRBJ1-2; D gene: .; CDR3 protein: CASSLGRLNYGYTF; CDR3 DNA: TGTGCCAGCAGTTTGGGACGGCTTAACTATGGCTACACCTTC
V gene: TRBV30; clone size: once; J gene: TRBJ1-4; D gene: .; CDR3 protein: CAWSAGMPQKLFF; CDR3 DNA: TGTGCCTGGTCCGCAGGGATGCCGCAAAAACTGTTTTTT
V gene: TRBV6-5; clone size: .; J gene: TRBJ1-4; D gene: .; CDR3 protein: CASTFGHATNEKLFF; CDR3 DNA: TGTGCCAGCACCTTCGGACATGCAACTAATGAAAAACTGTTTTTT
V gene: TRBV29-1; clone size: .; J gene: TRBJ1-1; D gene: .; CDR3 protein: CSVVHSGRTEAFF; CDR3 DNA: TGCAGCGTTGTCCATTCGGGGCGCACTGAAGCTTTCTTT
V gene: TRBV5-1; clone size: .; J gene: TRBJ1-4; D gene: .; CDR3 protein: CASSLSVSATNEKLFF; CDR3 DNA: TGCGCCAGCAGCTTGTCGGTATCAGCGACTAATGAAAAACTGTTTTTT
V gene: TRBV5-1; clone size: .; J gene: TRBJ1-4; D gene: .; CDR3 protein: CASSSVDPRAEKLFF; CDR3 DNA: TGCGCCAGCAGCTCTGTTGACCCAAGGGCCGAAAAACTGTTTTTT
V gene: TRBV27; clone size: few; J gene: TRBJ1-1; D gene: .; CDR3 protein: CASRKLEGTEAFF; CDR3 DNA: TGTGCCAGCAGAAAGTTAGAAGGCACTGAAGCTTTCTTT
V gene: TRBV5-1; clone size: .; J gene: TRBJ2-1; D gene: TRBD1; CDR3 protein: CASRTGDTYNEQFF; CDR3 DNA: TGCGCCAGCAGGACAGGGGATACCTACAATGAGCAGTTCTTC
V gene: TRBV5-5; clone size: few; J gene: TRBJ1-5; D gene: .; CDR3 protein: CASSWGQGNQPQHF; CDR3 DNA: TGTGCCAGCAGCTGGGGGCAGGGGAATCAGCCCCAGCATTTT
V gene: TRBV13; clone size: .; J gene: TRBJ2-7; D gene: .; CDR3 protein: CASSSGGKFSYEQYF; CDR3 DNA: TGTGCCAGCAGCTCAGGGGGGAAATTCTCCTACGAGCAGTACTTC
V gene: TRBV29-1; clone size: few; J gene: TRBJ1-2; D gene: TRBD1; CDR3 protein: CSGRQGGGYTF; CDR3 DNA: TGCAGCGGGCGACAGGGAGGTGGCTACACCTTC
V gene: TRBV14; clone size: .; J gene: TRBJ2-6; D gene: .; CDR3 protein: CASSLAGYSGANVLTF; CDR3 DNA: TGTGCCAGCAGCCTCGCAGGTTACTCTGGGGCCAACGTCCTGACTTTC
V gene: TRBV27; clone size: few; J gene: TRBJ2-1; D gene: .; CDR3 protein: CASSYAGSYNEQFF; CDR3 DNA: TGTGCCAGCAGTTACGCGGGAAGCTACAATGAGCAGTTCTTC
V gene: TRBV15; clone size: .; J gene: TRBJ2-1; D gene: .; CDR3 protein: CATSRDLQVAGYSYNEQFF; CDR3 DNA: TGTGCCACCAGCAGAGATCTTCAGGTGGCCGGATACTCCTACAATGAGCAGTTCTTC
V gene: TRBV5-6; clone size: .; J gene: TRBJ1-1; D gene: .; CDR3 protein: CASSLVRTPEGAAFF; CDR3 DNA: TGTGCCAGCAGCTTGGTGAGGACTCCTGAGGGCGCAGCTTTCTTT